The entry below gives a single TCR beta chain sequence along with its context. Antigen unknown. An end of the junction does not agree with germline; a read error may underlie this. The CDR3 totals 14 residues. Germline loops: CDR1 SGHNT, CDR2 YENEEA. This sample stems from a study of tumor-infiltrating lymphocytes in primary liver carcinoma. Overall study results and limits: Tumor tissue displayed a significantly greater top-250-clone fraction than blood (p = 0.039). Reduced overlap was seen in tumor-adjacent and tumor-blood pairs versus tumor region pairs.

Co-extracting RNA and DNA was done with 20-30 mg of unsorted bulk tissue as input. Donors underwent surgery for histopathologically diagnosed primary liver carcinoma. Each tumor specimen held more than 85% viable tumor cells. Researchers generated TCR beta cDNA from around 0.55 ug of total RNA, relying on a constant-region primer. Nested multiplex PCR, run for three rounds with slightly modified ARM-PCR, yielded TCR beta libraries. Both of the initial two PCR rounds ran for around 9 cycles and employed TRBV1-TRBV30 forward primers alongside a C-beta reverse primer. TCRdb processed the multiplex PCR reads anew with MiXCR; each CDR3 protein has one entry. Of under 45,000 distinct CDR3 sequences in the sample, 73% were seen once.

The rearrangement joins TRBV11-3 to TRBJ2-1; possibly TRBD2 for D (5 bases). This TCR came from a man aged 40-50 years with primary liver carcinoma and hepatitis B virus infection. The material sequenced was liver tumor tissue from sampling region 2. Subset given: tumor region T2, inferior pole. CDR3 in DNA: TGTACCAGCAGCTTATTTCCGGACTGCAATGAGCAGTTATTC. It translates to CTSSLFPDCNEQLF.